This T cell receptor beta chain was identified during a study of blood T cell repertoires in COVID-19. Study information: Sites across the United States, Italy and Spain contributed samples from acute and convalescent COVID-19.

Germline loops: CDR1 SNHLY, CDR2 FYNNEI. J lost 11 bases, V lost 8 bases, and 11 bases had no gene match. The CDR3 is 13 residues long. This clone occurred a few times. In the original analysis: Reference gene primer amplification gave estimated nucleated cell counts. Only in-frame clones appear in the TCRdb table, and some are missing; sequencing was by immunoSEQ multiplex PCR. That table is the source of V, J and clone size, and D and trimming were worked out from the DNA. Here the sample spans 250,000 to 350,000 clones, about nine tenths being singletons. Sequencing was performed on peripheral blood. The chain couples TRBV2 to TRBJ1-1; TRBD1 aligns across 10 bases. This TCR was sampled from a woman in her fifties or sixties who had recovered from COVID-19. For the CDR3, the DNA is TGTGCCAGCCGGCGGGACAGGGGCTCCCATGCTTTCTTT. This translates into CASRRDRGSHAFF.